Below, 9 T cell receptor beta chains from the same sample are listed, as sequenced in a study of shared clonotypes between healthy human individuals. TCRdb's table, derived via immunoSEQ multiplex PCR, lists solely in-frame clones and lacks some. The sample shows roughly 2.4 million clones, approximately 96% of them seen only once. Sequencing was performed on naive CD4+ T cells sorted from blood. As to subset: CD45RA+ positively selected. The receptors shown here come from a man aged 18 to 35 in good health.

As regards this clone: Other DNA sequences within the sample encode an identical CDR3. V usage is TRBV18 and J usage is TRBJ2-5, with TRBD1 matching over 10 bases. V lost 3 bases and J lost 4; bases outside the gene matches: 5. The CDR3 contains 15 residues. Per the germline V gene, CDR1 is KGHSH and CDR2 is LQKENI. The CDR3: CASSPRQGAGETQYF. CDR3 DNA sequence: TGTGCCAGCTCACCGCGACAGGGGGCGGGAGAGACCCAGTACTTC.

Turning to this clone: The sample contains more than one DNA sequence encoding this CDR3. The CDR3: CASSSQGDYGYTF. The DNA for the CDR3 is TGTGCCAGCAGTTCGCAGGGGGACTATGGCTACACCTTC. The chain employs TRBV6-5 and TRBJ1-2, with 7 bases fitting TRBD1. The germline V gene encodes CDR1 MNHEY and CDR2 SVGAGI. J lost 3 bases, V lost 4 bases, and 2 bases had no gene match. The CDR3 is 13 residues long.

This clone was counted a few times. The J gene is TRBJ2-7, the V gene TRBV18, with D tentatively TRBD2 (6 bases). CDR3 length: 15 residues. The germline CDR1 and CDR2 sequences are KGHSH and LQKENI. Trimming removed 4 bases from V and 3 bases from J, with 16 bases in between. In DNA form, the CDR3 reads TGTGCCAGCTCACGGGGCCCGGGGGAGAGCTACGAGCAGTACTTC. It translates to CASSRGPGESYEQYF.

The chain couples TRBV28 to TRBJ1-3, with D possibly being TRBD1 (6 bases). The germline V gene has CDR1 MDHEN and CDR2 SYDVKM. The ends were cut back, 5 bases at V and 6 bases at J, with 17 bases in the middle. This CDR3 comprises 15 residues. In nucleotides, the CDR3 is TGTGCCAGCAGTACCCCCGGGACAACTTTAAACACCATATATTTT. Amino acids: CASSTPGTTLNTIYF.

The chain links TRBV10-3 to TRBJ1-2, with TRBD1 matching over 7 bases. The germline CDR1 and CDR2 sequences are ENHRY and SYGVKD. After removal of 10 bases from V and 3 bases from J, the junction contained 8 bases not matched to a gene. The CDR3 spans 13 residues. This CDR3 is CANNDRDDYGYTF. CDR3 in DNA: TGTGCCAACAATGACAGGGATGACTATGGCTACACCTTC.

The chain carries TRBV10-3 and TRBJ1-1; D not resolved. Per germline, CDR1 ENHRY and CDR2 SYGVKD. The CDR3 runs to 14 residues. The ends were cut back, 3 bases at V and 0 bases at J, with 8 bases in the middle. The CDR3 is CAISDKSLNTEAFF. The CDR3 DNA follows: TGTGCCATCAGTGACAAGTCCTTGAACACTGAAGCTTTCTTT.

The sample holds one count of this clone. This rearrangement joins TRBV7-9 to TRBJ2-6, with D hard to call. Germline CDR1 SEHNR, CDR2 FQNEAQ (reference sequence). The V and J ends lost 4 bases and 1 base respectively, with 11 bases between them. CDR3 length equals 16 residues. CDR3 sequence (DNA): TGTGCCAGCAGCTCCCCGGGCCAGTCTGGGGCCAACGTCCTGACTTTC. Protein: CASSSPGQSGANVLTF. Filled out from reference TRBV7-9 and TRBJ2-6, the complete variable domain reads DTGVSQNPRHKITKRGQNVTFRCDPISEHNRLYWYRQTLGQGPEFLTYFQNEAQLEKSRLLSDRFSAERPKGSFSTLEIQRTEQGDSAMYLCASSSPGQSGANVLTFGAGSRLTVL.

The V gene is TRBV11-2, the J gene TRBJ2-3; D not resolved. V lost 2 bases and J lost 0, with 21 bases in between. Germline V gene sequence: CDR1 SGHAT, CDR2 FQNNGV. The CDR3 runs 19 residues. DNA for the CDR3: TGTGCCAGCAGCTTATTCGTGGTGTTTGGGTTAAGGAGCACAGATACGCAGTATTTT. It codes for CASSLFVVFGLRSTDTQYF. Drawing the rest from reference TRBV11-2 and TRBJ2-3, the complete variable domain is EAGVAQSPRYKIIEKRQSVAFWCNPISGHATLYWYQQILGQGPKLLIQFQNNGVVDDSQLPKDRFSAERLKGVDSTLKIQPAKLEDSAVYLCASSLFVVFGLRSTDTQYFGPGTRLTVL.

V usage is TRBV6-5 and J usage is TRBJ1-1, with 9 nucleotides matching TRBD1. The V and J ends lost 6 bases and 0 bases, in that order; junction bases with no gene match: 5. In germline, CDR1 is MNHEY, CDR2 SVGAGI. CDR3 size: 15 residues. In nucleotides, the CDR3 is TGTGCCAGCAGGCCAACAGGGGGCGTGAACACTGAAGCTTTCTTT. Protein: CASRPTGGVNTEAFF.